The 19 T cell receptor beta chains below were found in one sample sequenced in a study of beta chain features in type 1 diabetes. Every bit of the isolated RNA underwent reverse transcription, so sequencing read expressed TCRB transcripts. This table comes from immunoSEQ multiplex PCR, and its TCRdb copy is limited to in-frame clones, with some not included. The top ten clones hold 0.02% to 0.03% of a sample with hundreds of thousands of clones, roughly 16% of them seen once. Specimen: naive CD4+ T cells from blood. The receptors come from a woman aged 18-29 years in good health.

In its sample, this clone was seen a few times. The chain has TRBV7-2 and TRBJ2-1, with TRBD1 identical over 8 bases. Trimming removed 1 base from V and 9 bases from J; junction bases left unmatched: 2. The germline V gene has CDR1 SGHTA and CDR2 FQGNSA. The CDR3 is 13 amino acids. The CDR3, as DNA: TGTGCCAGCAGCTTAGTACAGGGGGGTGAGCAGTTCTTC. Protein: CASSLVQGGEQFF.

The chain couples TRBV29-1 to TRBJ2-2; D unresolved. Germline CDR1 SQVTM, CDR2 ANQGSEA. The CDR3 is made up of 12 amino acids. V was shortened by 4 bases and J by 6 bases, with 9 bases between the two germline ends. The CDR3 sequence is CSVVPGPGELFF. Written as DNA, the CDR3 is TGCAGCGTTGTTCCCGGGCCCGGGGAGCTGTTTTTT.

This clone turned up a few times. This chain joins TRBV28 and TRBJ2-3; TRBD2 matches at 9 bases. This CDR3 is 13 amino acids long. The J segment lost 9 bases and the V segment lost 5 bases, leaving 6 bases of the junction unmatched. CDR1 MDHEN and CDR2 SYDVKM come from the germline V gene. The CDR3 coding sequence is TGTGCCAGCAGTCGCTCCAGCGGGAGGACGCAGTATTTT. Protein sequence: CASSRSSGRTQYF.

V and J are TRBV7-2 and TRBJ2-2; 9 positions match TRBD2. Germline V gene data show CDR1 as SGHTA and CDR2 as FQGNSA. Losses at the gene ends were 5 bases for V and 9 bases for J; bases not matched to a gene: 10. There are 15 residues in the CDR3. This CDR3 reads CASSRGGRAVRELFF. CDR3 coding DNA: TGTGCCAGCAGCAGGGGCGGGAGGGCCGTCAGGGAGCTGTTTTTT. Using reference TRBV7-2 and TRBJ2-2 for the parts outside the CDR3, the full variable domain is GAGVSQSPSNKVTEKGKDVELRCDPISGHTALYWYRQSLGQGLEFLIYFQGNSAPDKSGLPSDRFSAERTGGSVSTLTIQRTQQEDSAVYLCASSRGGRAVRELFFGEGSRLTVL.

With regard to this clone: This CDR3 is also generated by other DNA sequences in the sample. The chain's CDR3 is CASRTSSYEQYF. In DNA, the CDR3 is TGTGCCAGCAGGACTAGCTCCTACGAGCAGTACTTC. The V and J genes are TRBV28 and TRBJ2-7; TRBD2 is a possible D gene (6 bases). From germline, CDR1 is MDHEN and CDR2 SYDVKM. This CDR3 has 12 amino acids. V was trimmed by 6 bases and J by 0 bases, leaving 6 bases between them.

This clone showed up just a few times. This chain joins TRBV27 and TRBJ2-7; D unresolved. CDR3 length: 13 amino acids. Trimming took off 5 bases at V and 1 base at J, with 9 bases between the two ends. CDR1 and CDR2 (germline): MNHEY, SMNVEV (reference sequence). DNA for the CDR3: TGTGCCAGCAGTACGCGCATGTCCTACGAGCAGTACTTC. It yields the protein CASSTRMSYEQYF.

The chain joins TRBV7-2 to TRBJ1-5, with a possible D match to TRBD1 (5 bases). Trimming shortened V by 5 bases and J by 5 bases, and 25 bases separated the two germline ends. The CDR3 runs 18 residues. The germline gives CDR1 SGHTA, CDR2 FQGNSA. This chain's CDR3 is CASSLTGVGSPLHQPQHF. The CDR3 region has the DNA TGTGCCAGCAGCCTCACGGGGGTTGGGTCTCCTTTGCATCAGCCCCAGCATTTT.

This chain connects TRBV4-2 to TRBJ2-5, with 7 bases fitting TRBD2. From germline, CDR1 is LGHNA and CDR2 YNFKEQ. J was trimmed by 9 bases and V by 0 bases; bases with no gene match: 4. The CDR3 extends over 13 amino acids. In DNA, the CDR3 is TGTGCCAGCAGCCAAGATCCTAGCGGTCCCCAGTACTTC. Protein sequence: CASSQDPSGPQYF.

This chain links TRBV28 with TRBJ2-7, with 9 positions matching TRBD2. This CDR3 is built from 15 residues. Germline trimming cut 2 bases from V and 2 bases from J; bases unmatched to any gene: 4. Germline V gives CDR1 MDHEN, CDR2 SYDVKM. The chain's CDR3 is CASSLSGTSPYEQYF. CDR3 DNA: TGTGCCAGCAGTTTAAGCGGGACTAGCCCCTACGAGCAGTACTTC.

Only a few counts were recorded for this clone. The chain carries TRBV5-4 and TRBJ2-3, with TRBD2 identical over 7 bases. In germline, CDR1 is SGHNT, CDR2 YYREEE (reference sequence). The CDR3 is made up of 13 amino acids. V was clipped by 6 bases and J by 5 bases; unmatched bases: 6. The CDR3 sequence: CASTRSGIDTQYF. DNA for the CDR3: TGTGCCAGCACCCGGAGCGGGATAGATACGCAGTATTTT. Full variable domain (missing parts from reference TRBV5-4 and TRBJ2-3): ETGVTQSPTHLIKTRGQQVTLRCSSQSGHNTVSWYQQALGQGPQFIFQYYREEENGRGNFPPRFSGLQFPNYSSELNVNALELDDSALYLCASTRSGIDTQYFGPGTRLTVL.

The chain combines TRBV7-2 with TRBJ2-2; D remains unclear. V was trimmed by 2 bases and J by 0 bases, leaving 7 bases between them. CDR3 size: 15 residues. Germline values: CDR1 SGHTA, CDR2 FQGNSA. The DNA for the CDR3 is TGTGCCAGCAGCTTACGGCGAGCGAACACCGGGGAGCTGTTTTTT. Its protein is CASSLRRANTGELFF.

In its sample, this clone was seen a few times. The CDR3 DNA follows: TGTGCCAGCAGCTTAACAGGAATTACAACACAGTATTTT. It specifies CASSLTGITTQYF. This chain links TRBV7-2 with TRBJ2-3; D perhaps matches TRBD1 (5 bases). The CDR3 totals 13 residues. With 2 bases removed from V and 12 bases from J, the gap between germline ends came to 15 bases. From germline, CDR1 is SGHTA and CDR2 FQGNSA.

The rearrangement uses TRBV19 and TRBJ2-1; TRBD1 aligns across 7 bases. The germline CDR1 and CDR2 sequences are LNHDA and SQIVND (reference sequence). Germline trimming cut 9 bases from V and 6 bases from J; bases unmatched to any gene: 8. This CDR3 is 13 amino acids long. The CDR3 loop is CARVGQTINEQFF. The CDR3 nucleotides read TGTGCCAGGGTGGGACAGACTATCAATGAGCAGTTCTTC.

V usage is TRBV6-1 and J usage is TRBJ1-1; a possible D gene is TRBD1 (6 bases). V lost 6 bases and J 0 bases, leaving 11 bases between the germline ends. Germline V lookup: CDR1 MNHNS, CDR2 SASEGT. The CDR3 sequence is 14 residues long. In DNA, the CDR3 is TGTGCCAGCAGGTGGACAGCCATGAACACTGAAGCTTTCTTT. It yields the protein CASRWTAMNTEAFF.

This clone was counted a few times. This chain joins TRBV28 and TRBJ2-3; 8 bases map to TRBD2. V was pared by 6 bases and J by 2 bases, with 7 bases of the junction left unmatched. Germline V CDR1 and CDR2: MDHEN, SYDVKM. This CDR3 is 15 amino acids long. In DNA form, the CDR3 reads TGTGCCAGCAGCCCAGCGGGAGAGCCCACAGATACGCAGTATTTT. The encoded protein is CASSPAGEPTDTQYF.

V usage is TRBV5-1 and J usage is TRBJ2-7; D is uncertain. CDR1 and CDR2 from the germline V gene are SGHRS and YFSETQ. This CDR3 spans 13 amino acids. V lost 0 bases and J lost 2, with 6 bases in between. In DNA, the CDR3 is TGCGCCAGCAGCTTGGCTACAGCCTACGAGCAGTACTTC. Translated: CASSLATAYEQYF. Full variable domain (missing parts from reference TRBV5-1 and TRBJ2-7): KAGVTQTPRYLIKTRGQQVTLSCSPISGHRSVSWYQQTPGQGLQFLFEYFSETQRNKGNFPGRFSGRQFSNSRSEMNVSTLELGDSALYLCASSLATAYEQYFGPGTRLTVT.

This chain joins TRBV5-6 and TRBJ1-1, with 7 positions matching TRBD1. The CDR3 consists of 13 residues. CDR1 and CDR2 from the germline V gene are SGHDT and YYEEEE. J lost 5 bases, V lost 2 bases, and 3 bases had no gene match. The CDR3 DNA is TGTGCCAGCAGCTTCCAGGGGGGGACTGAAGCTTTCTTT. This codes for CASSFQGGTEAFF.

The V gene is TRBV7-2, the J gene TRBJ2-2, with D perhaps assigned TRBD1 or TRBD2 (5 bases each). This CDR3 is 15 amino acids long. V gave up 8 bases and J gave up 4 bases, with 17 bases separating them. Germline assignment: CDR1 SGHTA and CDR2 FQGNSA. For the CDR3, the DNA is TGTGCCAGCGGGGGAGAGGGGTCGGGCACCGGGGAGCTGTTTTTT. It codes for CASGGEGSGTGELFF.

CDR3 in amino acids: CASSQGTINYEQYF. The CDR3 bases are TGTGCCAGCAGCCAAGGGACGATCAACTACGAGCAGTACTTC. The rearrangement links TRBV7-6 to TRBJ2-7; the D gene could be TRBD1 or TRBD2 (5 bases each). Per the germline V gene, CDR1 is SGHVS and CDR2 is FNYEAQ. Trimming pared 5 bases from V and 3 bases from J, leaving 14 bases between. This CDR3 has 14 amino acids.